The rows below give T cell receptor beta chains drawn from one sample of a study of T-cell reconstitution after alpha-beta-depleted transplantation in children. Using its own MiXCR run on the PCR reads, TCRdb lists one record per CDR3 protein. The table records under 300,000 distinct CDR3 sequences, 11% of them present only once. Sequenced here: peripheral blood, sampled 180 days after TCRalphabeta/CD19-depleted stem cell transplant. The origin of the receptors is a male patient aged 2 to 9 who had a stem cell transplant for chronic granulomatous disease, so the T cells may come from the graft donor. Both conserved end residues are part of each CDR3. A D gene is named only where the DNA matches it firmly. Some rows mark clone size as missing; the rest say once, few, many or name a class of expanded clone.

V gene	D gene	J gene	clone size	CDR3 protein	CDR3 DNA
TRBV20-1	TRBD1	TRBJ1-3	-	CSARPGDSLMISGNTIYF	TGCAGTGCTAGACCAGGGGACAGTCTAATGATCTCTGGAAACACCATATATTTT
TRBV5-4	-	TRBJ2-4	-	CASSLGNIQYF	TGTGCCAGCAGCCTTGGAAACATTCAGTACTTC
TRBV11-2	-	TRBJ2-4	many	CASSSLARGRGGGIQYF	TGTGCCAGCAGCTCTCTGGCACGGGGACGGGGTGGTGGCATTCAGTACTTC
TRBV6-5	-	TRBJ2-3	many	CASSYPLDPSTDTQYF	TGTGCCAGCAGTTACCCGCTGGATCCTAGCACAGATACGCAGTATTTT
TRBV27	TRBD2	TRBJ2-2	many	CASSLVGGGRTGELFF	TGTGCCAGCAGTTTAGTCGGCGGGGGACGTACCGGGGAGCTGTTTTTT
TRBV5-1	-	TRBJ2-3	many	CASSYDNTDTQYF	TGCGCCAGCAGCTATGACAACACAGATACGCAGTATTTT
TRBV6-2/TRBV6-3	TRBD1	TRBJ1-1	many	CASRAPNGGGENSNTEAFF	TGTGCCAGCAGGGCCCCCAACGGAGGGGGCGAGAACTCGAACACTGAAGCTTTCTTT
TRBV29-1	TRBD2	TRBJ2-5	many	CSVGGLAETQYF	TGCAGCGTTGGGGGACTAGCGGAGACCCAGTACTTC
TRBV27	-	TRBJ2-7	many	CASSFRFAAASYEQYF	TGTGCCAGCAGTTTCAGGTTTGCGGCAGCCTCCTACGAGCAGTACTTC
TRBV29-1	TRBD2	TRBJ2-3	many	CSVETSGLGIHTQYF	TGCAGCGTTGAAACTTCTGGACTAGGCATTCATACGCAGTATTTT
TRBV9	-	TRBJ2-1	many	CASSVSPSSYNEQFF	TGTGCCAGCAGCGTATCCCCCAGCTCCTACAATGAGCAGTTCTTC
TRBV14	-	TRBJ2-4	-	CASSPGTSAKNIQYF	TGTGCCAGCAGCCCCGGGACGTCAGCCAAAAACATTCAGTACTTC
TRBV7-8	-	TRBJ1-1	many	CASSQFSRGVRNTEAFF	TGTGCCAGCAGCCAGTTTAGCAGGGGCGTCCGGAACACTGAAGCTTTCTTT
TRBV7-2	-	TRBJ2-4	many	CASSLAVGGRAKNIQYF	TGTGCCAGCAGCTTAGCGGTGGGGGGTAGAGCCAAAAACATTCAGTACTTC
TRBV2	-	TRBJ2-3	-	CASSPILISTDTQYF	TGTGCCAGCAGTCCCATCCTTATTAGCACAGATACGCAGTATTTT
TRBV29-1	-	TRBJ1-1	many	CSVPVLNTEAFF	TGCAGCGTCCCGGTTCTGAACACTGAAGCTTTCTTT
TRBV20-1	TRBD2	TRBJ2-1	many	CSASIPGLAVNEQFF	TGCAGTGCTAGCATCCCGGGACTAGCGGTCAATGAGCAGTTCTTC
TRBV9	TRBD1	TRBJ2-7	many	CASSVRQGSYEQYF	TGTGCCAGCAGCGTTCGACAGGGCTCCTACGAGCAGTACTTC
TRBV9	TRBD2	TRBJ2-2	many	CASSGSGGVTGELFF	TGTGCCAGCAGCGGTAGCGGGGGAGTAACCGGGGAGCTGTTTTTT
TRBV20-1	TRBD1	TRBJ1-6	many	CSATRDRDTGSYNSPLHF	TGCAGTGCAACCCGGGACAGGGATACCGGCTCCTATAATTCACCCCTCCACTTT
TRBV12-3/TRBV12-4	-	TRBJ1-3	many	CASSHGAFSGNTIYF	TGTGCCAGCAGCCATGGGGCCTTCTCTGGAAACACCATATATTTT
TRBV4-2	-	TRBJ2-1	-	CASSQVTGFYNEQFF	TGTGCCAGCAGCCAAGTCACAGGGTTCTACAATGAGCAGTTCTTC
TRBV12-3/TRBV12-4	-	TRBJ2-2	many	CASTHRLGGNTGELFF	TGTGCCAGCACCCATCGTCTGGGGGGGAACACCGGGGAGCTGTTTTTT
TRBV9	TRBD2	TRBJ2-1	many	CASSESSGSFEKFF	TGTGCCAGCAGCGAATCTAGCGGGAGCTTTGAGAAGTTCTTC
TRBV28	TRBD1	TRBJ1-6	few	CASSFGGTGRDPLHF	TGTGCCAGCAGTTTTGGCGGGACAGGGCGCGACCCCCTCCACTTT
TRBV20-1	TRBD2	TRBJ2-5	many	CSASQGGAQETQYF	TGCAGTGCCTCTCAGGGAGGGGCCCAAGAGACCCAGTACTTC
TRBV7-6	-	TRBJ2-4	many	CASSLVSGKGKNIQYF	TGTGCCAGCAGCTTAGTATCGGGAAAGGGCAAAAACATTCAGTACTTC
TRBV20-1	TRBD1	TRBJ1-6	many	CSARSGTGISPLHF	TGCAGTGCTAGATCCGGGACAGGAATTTCACCCCTCCACTTT
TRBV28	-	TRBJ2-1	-	CASSPTGTTGGGQVF	TGTGCCAGCAGTCCCACCGGGACCACCGGGGGGGGACAGGTCTTC
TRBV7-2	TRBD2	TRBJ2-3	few	CASSQGLATSDTQYF	TGTGCCAGCAGCCAGGGACTAGCGACTTCGGATACGCAGTATTTT
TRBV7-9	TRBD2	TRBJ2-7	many	CASEGGLAGRIYEQYF	TGTGCCAGCGAAGGGGGTCTAGCGGGCCGGATCTACGAGCAGTACTTC
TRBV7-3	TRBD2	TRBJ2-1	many	CASSLMGTSPYEQFF	TGTGCCAGCAGCCTAATGGGGACTAGCCCCTATGAGCAGTTCTTC
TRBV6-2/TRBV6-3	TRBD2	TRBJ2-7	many	CASSYLGLAVLSSYEQYF	TGTGCCAGCAGTTACCTGGGACTAGCGGTCCTGAGCTCCTACGAGCAGTACTTC
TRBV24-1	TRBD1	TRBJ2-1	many	CATSDLDRGRNEQFF	TGTGCCACCAGTGATTTGGACAGGGGGCGCAATGAGCAGTTCTTC
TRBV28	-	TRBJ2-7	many	CATLTGQPYEQYF	TGTGCCACCCTCACCGGGCAGCCCTACGAGCAGTACTTC
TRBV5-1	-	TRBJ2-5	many	CASSLAGDFRETQYF	TGCGCCAGCAGCTTGGCTGGGGACTTCAGGGAGACCCAGTACTTC
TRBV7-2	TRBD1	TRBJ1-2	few	CASSRLQGAYGYTF	TGTGCCAGCAGCCGGTTACAGGGGGCCTATGGCTACACCTTC
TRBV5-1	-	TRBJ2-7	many	CASSLEAGGSYEQYF	TGCGCCAGCAGCTTGGAGGCAGGAGGCTCCTACGAGCAGTACTTC
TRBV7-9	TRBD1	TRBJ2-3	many	CASSPGDRLGATDTQYF	TGTGCCAGCAGCCCCGGGGACAGGTTAGGAGCGACAGATACGCAGTATTTT
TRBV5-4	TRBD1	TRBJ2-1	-	CASIKVPGQYNEQFF	TGTGCCAGCATCAAAGTCCCGGGACAGTACAATGAGCAGTTCTTC
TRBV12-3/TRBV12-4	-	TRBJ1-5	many	CASSVGGRNQPQHF	TGTGCCAGCAGTGTCGGGGGGCGCAATCAGCCCCAGCATTTT
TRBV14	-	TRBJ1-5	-	CASSQGSGNQPQHF	TGTGCCAGCAGCCAAGGCAGCGGCAATCAGCCCCAGCATTTT
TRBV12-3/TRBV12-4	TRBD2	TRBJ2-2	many	CASSFSSGGGELFF	TGTGCCAGCAGCTTCTCTAGCGGAGGCGGGGAGCTGTTTTTT